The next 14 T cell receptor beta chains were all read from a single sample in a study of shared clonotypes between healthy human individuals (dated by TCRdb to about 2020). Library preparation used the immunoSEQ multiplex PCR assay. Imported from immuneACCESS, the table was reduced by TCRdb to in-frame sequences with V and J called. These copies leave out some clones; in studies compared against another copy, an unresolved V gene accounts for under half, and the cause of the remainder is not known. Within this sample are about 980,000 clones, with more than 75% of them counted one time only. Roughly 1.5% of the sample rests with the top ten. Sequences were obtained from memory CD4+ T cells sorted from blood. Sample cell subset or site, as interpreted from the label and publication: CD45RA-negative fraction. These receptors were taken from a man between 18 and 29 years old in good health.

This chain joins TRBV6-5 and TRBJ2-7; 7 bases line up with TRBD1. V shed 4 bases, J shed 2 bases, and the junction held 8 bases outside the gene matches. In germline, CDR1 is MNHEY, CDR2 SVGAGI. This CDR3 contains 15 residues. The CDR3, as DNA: TGTGCCAGCAGTTTAGAACAGGGGTCACCCTACGAGCAGTACTTC. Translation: CASSLEQGSPYEQYF.

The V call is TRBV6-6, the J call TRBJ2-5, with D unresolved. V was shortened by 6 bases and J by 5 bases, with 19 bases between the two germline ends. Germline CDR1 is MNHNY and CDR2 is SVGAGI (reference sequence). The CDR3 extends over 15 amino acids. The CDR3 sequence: CASRPRGVSGETQYF. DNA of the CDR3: TGTGCCAGCAGGCCTCGCGGAGTCTCCGGGGAGACCCAGTACTTC.

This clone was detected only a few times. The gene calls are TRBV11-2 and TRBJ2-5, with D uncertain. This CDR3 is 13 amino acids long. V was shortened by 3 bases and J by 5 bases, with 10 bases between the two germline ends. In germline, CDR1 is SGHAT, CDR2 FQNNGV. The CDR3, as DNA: TGTGCCAGCAGCTTCCAGGTGAAGGAGACCCAGTACTTC. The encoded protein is CASSFQVKETQYF.

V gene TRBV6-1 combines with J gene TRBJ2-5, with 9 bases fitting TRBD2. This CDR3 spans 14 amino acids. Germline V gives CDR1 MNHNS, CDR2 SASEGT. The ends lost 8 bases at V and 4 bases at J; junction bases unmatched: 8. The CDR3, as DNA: TGTGCCAGCGGGAGGAGCGGGGGGCGAGAGACCCAGTACTTC. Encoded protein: CASGRSGGRETQYF.

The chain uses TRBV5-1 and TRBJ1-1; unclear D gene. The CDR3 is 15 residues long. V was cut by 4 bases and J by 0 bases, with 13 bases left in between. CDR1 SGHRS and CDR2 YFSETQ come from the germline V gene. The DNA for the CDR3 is TGCGCCAGCAGCAGAGTACAGCAAATGAACACTGAAGCTTTCTTT. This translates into CASSRVQQMNTEAFF.

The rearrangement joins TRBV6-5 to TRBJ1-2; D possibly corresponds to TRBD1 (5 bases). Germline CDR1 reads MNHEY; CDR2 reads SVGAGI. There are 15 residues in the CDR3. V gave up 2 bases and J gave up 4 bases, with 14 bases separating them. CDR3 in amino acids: CASSYLRRDGYGYTF. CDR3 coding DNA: TGTGCCAGCAGTTACCTCCGCAGGGACGGCTATGGCTACACCTTC.

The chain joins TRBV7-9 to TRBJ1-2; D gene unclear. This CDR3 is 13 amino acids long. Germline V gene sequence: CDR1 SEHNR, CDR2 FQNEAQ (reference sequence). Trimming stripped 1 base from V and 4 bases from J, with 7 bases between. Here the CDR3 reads CASSLGRTYGYTF. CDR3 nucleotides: TGTGCCAGCAGCTTAGGACGGACCTATGGCTACACCTTC.

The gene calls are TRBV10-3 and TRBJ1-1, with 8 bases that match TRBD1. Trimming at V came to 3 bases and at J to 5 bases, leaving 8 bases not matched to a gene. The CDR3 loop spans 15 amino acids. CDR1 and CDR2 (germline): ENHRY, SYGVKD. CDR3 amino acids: CAISDAGTGETEAFF. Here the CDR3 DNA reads TGTGCCATCAGTGACGCCGGGACAGGAGAAACTGAAGCTTTCTTT.

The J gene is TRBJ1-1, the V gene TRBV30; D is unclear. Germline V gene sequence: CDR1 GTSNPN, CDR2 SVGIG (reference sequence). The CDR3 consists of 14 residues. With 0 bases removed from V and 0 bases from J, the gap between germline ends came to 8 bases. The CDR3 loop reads CAWSVRGLNTEAFF. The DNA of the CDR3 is TGTGCCTGGAGTGTACGGGGTTTGAACACTGAAGCTTTCTTT.

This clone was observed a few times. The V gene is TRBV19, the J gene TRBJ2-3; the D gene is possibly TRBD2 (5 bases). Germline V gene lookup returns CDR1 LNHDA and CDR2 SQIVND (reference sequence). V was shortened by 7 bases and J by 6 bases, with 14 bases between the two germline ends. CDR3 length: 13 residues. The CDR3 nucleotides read TGTGCCAGTACATCGGGATTCAGGGATACGCAGTATTTT. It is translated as CASTSGFRDTQYF.

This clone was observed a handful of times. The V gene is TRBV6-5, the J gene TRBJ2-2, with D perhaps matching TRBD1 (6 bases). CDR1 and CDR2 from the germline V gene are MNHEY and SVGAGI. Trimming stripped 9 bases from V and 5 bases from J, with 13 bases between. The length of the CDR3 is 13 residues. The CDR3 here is CASIQGETGELFF. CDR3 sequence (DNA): TGTGCCAGTATACAGGGAGAGACCGGGGAGCTGTTTTTT.

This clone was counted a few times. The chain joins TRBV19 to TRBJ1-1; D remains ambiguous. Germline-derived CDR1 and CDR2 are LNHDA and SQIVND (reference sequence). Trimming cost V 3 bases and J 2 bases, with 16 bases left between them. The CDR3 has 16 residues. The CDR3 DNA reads TGTGCCAGTAGTATTGGGTCGGGTGCCCAAAACACTGAAGCTTTCTTT. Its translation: CASSIGSGAQNTEAFF.

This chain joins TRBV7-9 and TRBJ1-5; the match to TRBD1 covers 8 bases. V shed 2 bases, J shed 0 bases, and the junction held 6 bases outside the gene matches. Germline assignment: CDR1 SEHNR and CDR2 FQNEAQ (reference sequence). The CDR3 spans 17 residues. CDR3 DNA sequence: TGTGCCAGCAGCTTACAAGGACAGGGCCCTAGCAATCAGCCCCAGCATTTT. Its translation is CASSLQGQGPSNQPQHF. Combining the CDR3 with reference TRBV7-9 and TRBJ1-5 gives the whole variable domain DTGVSQNPRHKITKRGQNVTFRCDPISEHNRLYWYRQTLGQGPEFLTYFQNEAQLEKSRLLSDRFSAERPKGSFSTLEIQRTEQGDSAMYLCASSLQGQGPSNQPQHFGDGTRLSIL.

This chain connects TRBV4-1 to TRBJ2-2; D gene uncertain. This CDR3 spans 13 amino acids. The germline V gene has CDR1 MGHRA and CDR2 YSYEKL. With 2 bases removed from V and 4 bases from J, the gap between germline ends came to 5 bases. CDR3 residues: CASSQRLTGELFF. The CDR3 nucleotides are TGCGCCAGCAGCCAACGCCTCACCGGGGAGCTGTTTTTT.